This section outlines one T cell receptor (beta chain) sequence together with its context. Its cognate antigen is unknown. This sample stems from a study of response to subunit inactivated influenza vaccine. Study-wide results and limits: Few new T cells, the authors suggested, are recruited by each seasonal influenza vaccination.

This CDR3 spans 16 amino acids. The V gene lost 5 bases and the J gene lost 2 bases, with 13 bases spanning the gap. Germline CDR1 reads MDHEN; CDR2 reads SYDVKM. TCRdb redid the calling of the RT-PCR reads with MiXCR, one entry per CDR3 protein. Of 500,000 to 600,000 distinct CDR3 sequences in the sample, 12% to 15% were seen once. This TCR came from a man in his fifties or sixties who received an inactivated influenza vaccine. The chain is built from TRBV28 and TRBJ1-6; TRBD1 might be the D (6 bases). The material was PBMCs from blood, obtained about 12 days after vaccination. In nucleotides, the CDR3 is TGTGCCAGCAGTGTACTGGGGGGCACCTATAATTCACCCCTCCACTTT. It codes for CASSVLGGTYNSPLHF.